Detailed here is one T cell receptor beta chain. Its antigen is not identified. Primers included in the PCR were 60 Vbeta and 13 Jbeta primers. Repertoires were generated with immunoSEQ multiplex PCR, while TCRdb's copy carries only in-frame clones and drops some. The sample includes some 94,000 clones, just under 70% of them seen just once. The data belong to a study of cytomegalovirus exposure and HLA in healthy donors. Overall study findings and caveats: It was 150 to 200 TCR beta chains that were listed as cytomegalovirus-associated.

The CDR3 consists of 14 residues. V lost 5 bases to trimming and J lost 2 bases, with 12 bases between them. CDR1 and CDR2 (germline): SGHVS, FQNEAQ. The clonotype comes from a man in his forties or fifties in good health and CMV-seronegative. The V call is TRBV7-8, the J call TRBJ2-5; maybe TRBD1 (6 bases). Sequenced material: PBMCs. This chain's CDR3 is CASSVTGRQETQYF. CDR3 DNA: TGTGCCAGCAGCGTAACAGGGCGACAAGAGACCCAGTACTTC.